This T cell receptor beta chain is drawn from a study of blood T cells in healthy people across ages. Study outcomes and limitations: Across the age range, TCR beta diversity per million T cells fell in a roughly linear way.

This clonotype appeared a few times. Its antigen is unknown. PCR was performed a second time for about 7 to 12 cycles using a sample-barcoded 5' primer and a J-beta primer mix. TCRdb re-called the 5' RACE reads through MiXCR, storing one row per CDR3 protein. Of about 720,000 distinct CDR3 sequences listed, 25% are singletons. The same sample was also used in a study of T cells of mothers and their children. That work adds: There were no persistent microchimeric T cell clones detected.

This TCR came from a boy aged 5-17 years in good health. Sequencing input: blood.

In nucleotides, the CDR3 is TGCGCCAGCAGCTGGAACAATGAGCAGTTCTTC. Protein sequence: CASSWNNEQFF. The genes are TRBV5-1 and TRBJ2-1; no clear D gene. Germline V gene lookup returns CDR1 SGHRS and CDR2 YFSETQ. This CDR3 is 11 amino acids long. Between the trimmed V and J ends, which lost 3 bases and 5 bases, there was a span of 3 bases.